This T cell receptor beta chain was observed in a study of blood T cell repertoires in COVID-19. Turning to the study itself: The origin of the acute and convalescent COVID-19 samples was the United States, Italy and Spain. Sources were T cells, B-cell-depleted T cells, or PBMCs; the material itself was cDNA or gDNA.

Authors' processing steps: Amplification with reference gene primers provided the estimates of nucleated cell counts. Assay: immunoSEQ multiplex PCR; the TCRdb copy retains only in-frame clones and omits some. V, J and clone size reflect that table, while D and trimming were determined from the DNA. The sample records about 60,000 clones, roughly three quarters being singletons. The CDR3 runs 17 residues. Trimming removed 1 base at V and 0 bases at J, with 18 bases between. Germline V gene data show CDR1 as GTSNPN and CDR2 as SVGIG (reference sequence). The sequence came from a woman aged 80 or older with acute or convalescent COVID-19. The chain is built from TRBV30 and TRBJ1-2; weak D call: TRBD1 (5 bases). Material for sequencing was peripheral blood. The CDR3 region has the DNA TGTGCCTGGAGTGGTCACCGGCAGGGCTACTCTAACTATGGCTACACCTTC. It translates to CAWSGHRQGYSNYGYTF.